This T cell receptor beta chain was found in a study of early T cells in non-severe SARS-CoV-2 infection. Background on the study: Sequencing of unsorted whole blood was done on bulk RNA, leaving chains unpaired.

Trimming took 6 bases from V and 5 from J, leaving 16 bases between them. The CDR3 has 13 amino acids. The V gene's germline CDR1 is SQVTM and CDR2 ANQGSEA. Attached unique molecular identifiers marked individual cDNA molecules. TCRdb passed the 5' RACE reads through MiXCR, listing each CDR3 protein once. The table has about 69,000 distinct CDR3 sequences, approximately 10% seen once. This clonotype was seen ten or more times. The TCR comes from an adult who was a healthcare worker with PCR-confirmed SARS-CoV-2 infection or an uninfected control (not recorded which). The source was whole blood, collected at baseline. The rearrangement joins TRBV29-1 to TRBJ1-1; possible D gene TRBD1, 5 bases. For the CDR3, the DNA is TGCAGCGTAGGCGGCAGGGTAGGGACTGAAGCTTTCTTT. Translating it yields CSVGGRVGTEAFF.